A single T cell receptor beta chain is shown here with its context. Which antigen it targets is not known. Per-base quality was not reported, and no clone a single base away is much larger than it. From a lookup of the germline V gene (reference sequence), CDR1 and CDR2 are LNHDA and SQIVND. The CDR3 holds 12 amino acids from the cysteine to the phenylalanine. Of all the DNA, just the CDR3 is kept, 36 bases in frame from base 1. The V end loses 3 bases and the J end loses 9 bases, and a stretch of 9 bases separates them. Whole blood was collected in K2EDTA tubes by collaborating institutions according to the institutions' own protocols. Collaborator samples were shipped for TCRbeta analysis as frozen whole blood, isolated PBMCs, or DNA extracted from either sample type. This sample is part of a study of blood T cell repertoires in COVID-19 (dated by TCRdb to 2019 to 2021). About the full investigation: Samples covering the acute and convalescent phases of COVID-19 were provided by collaborators in the United States, Italy and Spain. A de-identified subject ID, COVID-19 status, age in years and sex were almost always included in the sample metadata. Samples came from the ongoing ImmuneRACE study (first 160 participants) plus 1,254 subjects from 6 global collaborators. HLA class I and class II types, where available, came from metadata supplied by the sample provider rather than from assay-based typing. The dataset comprised deeply sampled blood TCRbeta repertoires from subjects exposed to, actively infected with, or recovered from COVID-19. The repertoires were released in a freely available public database intended as a resource for research on the immune response to SARS-CoV-2. The prospective study material was composed of cDNA or gDNA derived from T cells, B-cell-depleted T cells, or PBMCs. The full study reports these points: The quantity of clinical and demographic metadata differed by source and by participant and was supplied without curation.

TCRbeta CDR3 regions were amplified from genomic DNA by means of the immunoSEQ Assay, a bias-controlled multiplex PCR. Under the source paper's analysis protocol: Within the assay, amplification of reference gene primers was used to estimate how many nucleated cells each sample contained. To quantify the absolute abundance of each unique TCRbeta CDR3 rearrangement, sequence reads were collapsed and filtered. Productive Simpson clonality was computed per sample as the square root of Simpson's diversity index over productive rearrangements. In its TCRdb copy, this immuneACCESS table keeps in-frame sequences only and misses some clones. Where compared with another copy, unresolved V genes explain less than half of these, and the others have no known cause. V, J and clone size are those of that table, while D and trimming were read from the DNA. The sample contains fewer than 85,000 clones, approximately 90% of them found a single time. The ten largest clones add up to approximately 5.9% of the sample.

The chain couples TRBV19 to TRBJ1-5; the D gene is unclear. The TCR comes from a man aged 55-75 years with acute or convalescent COVID-19. Sequenced material: peripheral blood. CDR3 reads: CASSIPTGPQHF. The DNA sequence is as follows: TGTGCCAGTAGTATCCCTACGGGGCCCCAGCATTTT.